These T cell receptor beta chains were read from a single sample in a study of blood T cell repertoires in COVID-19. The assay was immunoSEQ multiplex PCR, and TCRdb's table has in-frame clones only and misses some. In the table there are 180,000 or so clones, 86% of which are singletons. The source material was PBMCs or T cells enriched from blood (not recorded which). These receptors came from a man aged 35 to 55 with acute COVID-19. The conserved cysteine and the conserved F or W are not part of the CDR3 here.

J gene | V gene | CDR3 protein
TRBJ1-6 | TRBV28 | ASSNRGGNPLH
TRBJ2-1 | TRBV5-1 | ASRPLAGNSYNEQF
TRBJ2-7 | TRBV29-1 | SATRTGGYEQY
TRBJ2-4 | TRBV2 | ASSTGFEKY
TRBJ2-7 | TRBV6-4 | ASPEDTTLTDIYEQY
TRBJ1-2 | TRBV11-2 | ATSGRNPGSNYGYT
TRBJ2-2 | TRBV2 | ASKGAGAGTGELF
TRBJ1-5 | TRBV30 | ACQTGVSNQPQH
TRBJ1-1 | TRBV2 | ASSTAGGRAEAF
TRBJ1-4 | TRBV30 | ALSRDSLNEKLF
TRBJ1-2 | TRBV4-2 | ASSPEGGVSGYT
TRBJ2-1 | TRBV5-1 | ASSFDGEPLNEQF
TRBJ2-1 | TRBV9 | ASSVGGTIAGVSRGQF
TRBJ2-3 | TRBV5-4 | ASSLRQGVRTDTQY
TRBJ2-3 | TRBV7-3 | ASSLSGTGLGIADTQY
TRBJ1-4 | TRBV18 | ASSPDLDEKLF
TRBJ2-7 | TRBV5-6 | ASSHVTGWEQY
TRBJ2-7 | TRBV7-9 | ASSMTVEQY
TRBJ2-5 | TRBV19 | ASSHGEAATQY
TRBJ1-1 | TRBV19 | ASSISQARMNTEAF
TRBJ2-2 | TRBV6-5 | ASSTLTNTGELF
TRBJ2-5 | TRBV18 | ASSPPTPSAGTQY
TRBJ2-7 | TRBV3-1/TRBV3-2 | ASSQEVTGIPGAHEQY
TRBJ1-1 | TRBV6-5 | ATKKGTEAF
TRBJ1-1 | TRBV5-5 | ASSATVLNTEAF
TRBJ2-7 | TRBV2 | ASNPTSGSPTEQY
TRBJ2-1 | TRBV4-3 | ASSQGRASAAVEQF